Listed here are 25 T cell receptor beta chains from one sample, sequenced in a study of TIL therapy for anti-PD-1-resistant metastatic lung cancer. The sample's time point: pre-treatment sample, taken before nivolumab and TIL therapy. This was the immunoSEQ v3 assay. Data came from immunoSEQ multiplex PCR; TCRdb stores just in-frame clones and leaves some out. The data contain 55,000 to 65,000 clones, roughly two thirds of them singletons. The material was blood, obtained at baseline. Source of these receptors: a person aged 25 to 85 with non-small cell lung cancer.

The chain recombines TRBV11-2 with TRBJ1-1, with D unclear. The CDR3 extends over 12 amino acids. Germline-derived CDR1 and CDR2 are SGHAT and FQNNGV. V dropped 3 bases and J dropped 6 bases, with 8 bases sitting between them. This CDR3 is CASSFSEAEAFF. CDR3 DNA sequence: TGTGCCAGCAGCTTCTCTGAGGCTGAAGCTTTCTTT.

V and J are TRBV7-6 and TRBJ1-1; 10 bases are shared with TRBD1. There are 17 residues in the CDR3. Germline V gene sequence: CDR1 SGHVS, CDR2 FNYEAQ. Unmatched junction bases numbered 5, after V lost 1 base and J lost 0 bases. The chain's CDR3 is CASSLVGQGVVNTEAFF. As DNA, the CDR3 is TGTGCCAGCAGCTTAGTAGGACAGGGGGTAGTGAACACTGAAGCTTTCTTT.

The chain uses TRBV29-1 and TRBJ2-2; the D gene could be TRBD1 or TRBD2 (5 bases each). The CDR3 is 15 amino acids. Germline lookup yields CDR1 SQVTM and CDR2 ANQGSEA. V was pared by 4 bases and J by 1 base, with 13 bases between. CDR3 sequence (DNA): TGCAGCGTTGGGTTGGGGCGGGTGAACACCGGGGAGCTGTTTTTT. This gives the protein CSVGLGRVNTGELFF.

The chain employs TRBV9 and TRBJ1-1, with D perhaps TRBD1 (5 bases). V was pared by 4 bases and J by 0 bases, with 16 bases between. The CDR3 has 16 residues. Germline-derived CDR1 and CDR2 are SGDLS and YYNGEE. CDR3 sequence: CASSPFGQALNTEAFF. CDR3 nucleotides: TGTGCCAGCAGCCCATTTGGACAAGCATTGAACACTGAAGCTTTCTTT.

The chain joins TRBV7-3 to TRBJ1-5; D is undetermined. Between the trimmed V and J ends, which lost 1 base and 6 bases, there was a span of 10 bases. Germline V gives CDR1 SGHTA, CDR2 FQGTGA. The CDR3 is 14 residues long. CDR3 coding DNA: TGTGCCAGCAGCTTAAGGAGGGAGGGTCAGCCCCAGCATTTT. Encoded protein: CASSLRREGQPQHF.

V gene TRBV5-4 combines with J gene TRBJ2-5; 8 positions agree with TRBD1. V dropped 3 bases and J dropped 2; count of bases not matched to a gene: 6. This CDR3 has 15 residues. Looked up from germline, CDR1 is SGHNT and CDR2 is YYREEE (reference sequence). CDR3: CASSSGQGGQETQYF. For the CDR3, the DNA is TGTGCCAGCAGCTCAGGACAGGGAGGTCAAGAGACCCAGTACTTC.

The CDR3 loop reads CASSQNQGIAHGYTF. The CDR3 region has the DNA TGCGCCAGCAGCCAAAATCAGGGTATCGCACATGGCTACACCTTC. V is TRBV5-1 and J is TRBJ1-2; TRBD1 is a possible D gene (5 bases). Deletions cut 4 bases from V and 6 bases from J, with 19 bases between. The length of the CDR3 is 15 residues. Germline CDR1 and CDR2: SGHRS and YFSETQ.

This clone has more than one count but fewer than ten. V usage is TRBV27 and J usage is TRBJ1-5; perhaps TRBD1 as D (6 bases). The V gene's germline CDR1 is MNHEY and CDR2 SMNVEV (reference sequence). The ends were cut back, 0 bases at V and 1 base at J, with 10 bases in the middle. This CDR3 is built from 16 residues. CDR3 in amino acids: CASSLSAGESNQPQHF. DNA for the CDR3: TGTGCCAGCAGTTTATCGGCAGGGGAAAGCAATCAGCCCCAGCATTTT.

Only one count was recorded for this clone. V and J are TRBV5-6 and TRBJ2-3; D unresolved. The germline gives CDR1 SGHDT, CDR2 YYEEEE. Trimming stripped 4 bases from V and 0 bases from J, with 15 bases between. The CDR3 extends over 16 amino acids. The DNA for the CDR3 is TGTGCCAGCAGCCCGGCCTCTAAAAAGAGCACAGATACGCAGTATTTT. Protein product: CASSPASKKSTDTQYF.

This clone came up once. The rearrangement uses TRBV2 and TRBJ2-1, with 9 bases that match TRBD1. V was clipped by 5 bases and J by 8 bases; unmatched bases: 13. Germline V gene lookup returns CDR1 SNHLY and CDR2 FYNNEI. This CDR3 contains 16 residues. This CDR3 reads CASSQSRDRDQDEQFF. The CDR3, as DNA: TGTGCCAGCAGTCAGTCCCGGGACAGGGACCAGGATGAGCAGTTCTTC. Variable domain in full (rest from reference TRBV2 and TRBJ2-1): EPEVTQTPSHQVTQMGQEVILRCVPISNHLYFYWYRQILGQKVEFLVSFYNNEISEKSEIFDDQFSVERPDGSNFTLKIRSTKLEDSAMYFCASSQSRDRDQDEQFFGPGTRLTVL.

This clone was detected a few times. The V call is TRBV19, the J call TRBJ1-5; D is unresolved. Germline CDR1 LNHDA, CDR2 SQIVND (reference sequence). The CDR3 is 13 residues long. Trimming pared 6 bases from V and 6 bases from J, leaving 12 bases between. The CDR3, as DNA: TGTGCCAGTAGCGACTCACGCCGTCAGCCCCAGCATTTT. This translates into CASSDSRRQPQHF.

J is TRBJ2-3 and V is TRBV7-9; 8 bases fit TRBD1. Trimming removed 5 bases from V and 5 bases from J; junction bases left unmatched: 12. Germline V gene data show CDR1 as SEHNR and CDR2 as FQNEAQ (reference sequence). CDR3 size: 16 residues. CDR3 nucleotides: TGTGCCAGCAGCCTCTGGTCAGGGGGCTTTAAAGATACGCAGTATTTT. Translated, it gives CASSLWSGGFKDTQYF. The full variable domain, its missing parts supplied by reference TRBV7-9 and TRBJ2-3, is DTGVSQNPRHKITKRGQNVTFRCDPISEHNRLYWYRQTLGQGPEFLTYFQNEAQLEKSRLLSDRFSAERPKGSFSTLEIQRTEQGDSAMYLCASSLWSGGFKDTQYFGPGTRLTVL.

This chain connects TRBV6-6 to TRBJ1-3, with TRBD1 matching 7 bases. Germline CDR1 and CDR2: MNHNY and SVGAGI (reference sequence). The ends lost 6 bases at V and 2 bases at J; junction bases unmatched: 4. The CDR3 has 14 amino acids. The chain's CDR3 is CASRYGTAGNTIYF. CDR3 in DNA: TGTGCCAGCAGATACGGGACAGCTGGAAACACCATATATTTT.

This clone occurred a few times. This sequence joins TRBV5-1 and TRBJ1-5; unclear D gene. V lost 4 bases and J lost 7, with 12 bases in between. Germline loops: CDR1 SGHRS, CDR2 YFSETQ. The CDR3 is 13 residues long. The CDR3 DNA reads as TGCGCCAGCAGCCTTGAACAAGGACAGCCCCAGCATTTT. This sequence encodes CASSLEQGQPQHF.

The genes are TRBV5-4 and TRBJ2-4, with 8 bases identical to TRBD2. This CDR3 spans 15 amino acids. The germline gives CDR1 SGHNT, CDR2 YYREEE (reference sequence). V lost 1 base, J lost 6 bases, and 6 bases stayed unmatched. CDR3 sequence: CASSLSGGPGNIQYF. The CDR3 DNA follows: TGTGCCAGCAGCTTGTCGGGAGGGCCGGGAAACATTCAGTACTTC.

The chain carries TRBV5-1 and TRBJ1-1; 7 bases agree with TRBD1. Unmatched junction bases numbered 5, after V lost 2 bases and J lost 4 bases. Germline V gene data show CDR1 as SGHRS and CDR2 as YFSETQ. The CDR3 is made up of 14 amino acids. The CDR3 reads CASSFTGEVTEAFF. CDR3 sequence (DNA): TGCGCCAGCAGCTTCACAGGGGAGGTCACTGAAGCTTTCTTT.

The gene calls are TRBV9 and TRBJ1-1, with D unclear. V was clipped by 3 bases and J by 3 bases, with 9 bases between them. The germline V gene has CDR1 SGDLS and CDR2 YYNGEE. This CDR3 contains 13 residues. The CDR3: CASSAKGDTEAFF. CDR3 bases: TGTGCCAGCAGCGCCAAGGGCGACACTGAAGCTTTCTTT.

The gene calls are TRBV6-6 and TRBJ2-1; D ambiguous. Germline lookup yields CDR1 MNHNY and CDR2 SVGAGI (reference sequence). V lost 0 bases to trimming and J lost 7 bases, with 13 bases between them. The CDR3 is 15 amino acids. The CDR3 protein is CASSYSIELRNEQFF. CDR3 bases: TGTGCCAGCAGTTACTCGATAGAATTAAGGAATGAGCAGTTCTTC.

The chain has TRBV19 and TRBJ2-3; no definite D call. This CDR3 comprises 12 residues. Germline CDR1 reads LNHDA; CDR2 reads SQIVND (reference sequence). The V end lost 7 bases, the J end lost 2 bases, and 7 bases lay between the germline ends. The CDR3 sequence is CASKADTDTQYF. In DNA form, the CDR3 reads TGTGCCAGTAAGGCTGACACAGATACGCAGTATTTT.

This chain joins TRBV9 and TRBJ2-3; no firm D call. CDR3 length equals 13 residues. Germline-derived CDR1 and CDR2 are SGDLS and YYNGEE. V was shortened by 3 bases and J by 2 bases, with 7 bases between the two germline ends. The CDR3: CASSATYTDTQYF. In DNA form, the CDR3 reads TGTGCCAGCAGCGCGACTTACACAGATACGCAGTATTTT.

This clone was detected a few times. The chain employs TRBV5-1 and TRBJ1-1; the D is unclear. The CDR3 extends over 13 amino acids. Germline V lookup: CDR1 SGHRS, CDR2 YFSETQ. Trimming shortened V by 0 bases and J by 0 bases, and 3 bases separated the two germline ends. The CDR3 DNA sequence: TGCGCCAGCAGCTTGGAGGTGAACACTGAAGCTTTCTTT. This translates into CASSLEVNTEAFF.

This clone was observed once. This chain uses TRBV5-1 with TRBJ2-1; 8 nucleotides agree with TRBD2. The CDR3 is made up of 14 amino acids. Germline values: CDR1 SGHRS, CDR2 YFSETQ. The ends lost 4 bases at V and 9 bases at J; junction bases unmatched: 9. DNA for the CDR3: TGCGCCAGCAGCGAGCGGGAGTATTCCGTTGAGCAGTTCTTC. This codes for CASSEREYSVEQFF.

The CDR3 region has the DNA TGTGCCAGCAGTGTTCAGATAAACACTGAAGCTTTCTTT. Residues: CASSVQINTEAFF. V is TRBV6-1 and J is TRBJ1-1; no clear D. This CDR3 comprises 13 residues. The germline V gene encodes CDR1 MNHNS and CDR2 SASEGT. Deletions cut 4 bases from V and 2 bases from J, with 8 bases between.

Regarding this clone: The junction differs from germline at one of its ends, possibly a read error. The rearrangement uses TRBV7-7 and TRBJ1-1; D not certain. CDR3 size: 13 residues. Germline V gene data show CDR1 as SSHAT and CDR2 as FNYEAQ (reference sequence). CDR3 DNA: TGTGCTAGCAGCTTGGACCTGAACACTGAAGCTTTCTTT. It codes for CASSLDLNTEAFF. Together with reference TRBV7-7 and TRBJ1-1, the CDR3 gives the full variable domain: GAGVSQSPRYKVTKRGQDVTLRCDPISSHATLYWYQQALGQGPEFLTYFNYEAQPDKSGLPSDRFSAERPEGSISTLTIQRTEQRDSAMYRCASSLDLNTEAFFGQGTRLTVV.

V and J are TRBV5-1 and TRBJ2-3; D is perhaps TRBD2 (5 bases). The CDR3 runs 12 residues. The V gene lost 3 bases and the J gene lost 4 bases, with 6 bases spanning the gap. CDR1 is SGHRS and CDR2 is YFSETQ in the germline V gene. The DNA for the CDR3 is TGCGCCAGCAGCTCGGGGTCAGATACGCAGTATTTT. It specifies CASSSGSDTQYF.